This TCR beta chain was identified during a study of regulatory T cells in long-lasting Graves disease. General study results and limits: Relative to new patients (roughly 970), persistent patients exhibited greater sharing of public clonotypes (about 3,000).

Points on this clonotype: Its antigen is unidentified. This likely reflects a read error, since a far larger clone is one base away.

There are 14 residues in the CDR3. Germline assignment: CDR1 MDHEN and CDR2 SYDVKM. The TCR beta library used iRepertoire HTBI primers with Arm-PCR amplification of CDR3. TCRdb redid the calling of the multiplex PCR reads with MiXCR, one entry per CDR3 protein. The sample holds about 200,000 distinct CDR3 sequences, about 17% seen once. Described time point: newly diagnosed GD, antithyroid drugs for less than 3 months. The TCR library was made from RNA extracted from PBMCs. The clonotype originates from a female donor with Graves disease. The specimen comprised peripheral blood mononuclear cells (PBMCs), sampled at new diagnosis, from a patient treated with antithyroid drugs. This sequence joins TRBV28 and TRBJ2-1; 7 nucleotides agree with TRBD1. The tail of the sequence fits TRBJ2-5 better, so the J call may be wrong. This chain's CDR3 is CASSTGTAQEAQYF. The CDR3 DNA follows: TGTGCCAGCAGCACCGGGACAGCCCAAGAGGCCCAGTACTTC.